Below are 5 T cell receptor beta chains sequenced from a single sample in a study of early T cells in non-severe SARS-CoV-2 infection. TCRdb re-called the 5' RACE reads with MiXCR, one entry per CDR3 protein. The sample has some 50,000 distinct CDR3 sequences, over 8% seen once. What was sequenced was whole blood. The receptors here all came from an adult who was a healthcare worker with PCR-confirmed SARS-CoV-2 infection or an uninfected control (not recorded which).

CDR3 residues: CSVEDRRQWPYEQYF. The CDR3 DNA reads TGCAGCGTTGAAGATAGACGGCAGTGGCCCTACGAGCAGTACTTC. This chain uses TRBV29-1 with TRBJ2-7; the D is unclear. V was pared by 0 bases and J by 2 bases, with 14 bases between. CDR3 size: 15 residues. The germline CDR1 and CDR2 sequences are SQVTM and ANQGSEA.

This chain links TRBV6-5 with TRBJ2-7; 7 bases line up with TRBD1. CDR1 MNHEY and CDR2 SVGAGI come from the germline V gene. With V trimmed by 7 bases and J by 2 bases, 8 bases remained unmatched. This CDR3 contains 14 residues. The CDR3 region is CASKDGTATYEQYF. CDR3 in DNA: TGTGCCAGCAAGGACGGGACAGCTACCTACGAGCAGTACTTC.

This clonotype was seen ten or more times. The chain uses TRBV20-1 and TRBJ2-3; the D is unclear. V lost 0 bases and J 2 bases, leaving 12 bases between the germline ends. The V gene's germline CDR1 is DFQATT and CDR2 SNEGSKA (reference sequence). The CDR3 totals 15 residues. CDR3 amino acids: CSARESPDNTDTQYF. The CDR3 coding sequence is TGCAGTGCTAGAGAGAGCCCTGATAACACAGATACGCAGTATTTT.

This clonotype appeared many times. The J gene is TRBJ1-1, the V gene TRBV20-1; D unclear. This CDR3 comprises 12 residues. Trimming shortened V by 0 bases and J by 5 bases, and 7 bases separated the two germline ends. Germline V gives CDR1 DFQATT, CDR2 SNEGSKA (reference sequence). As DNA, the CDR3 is TGCAGTGCTAGAGATAGCGGGACTGAAGCTTTCTTT. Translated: CSARDSGTEAFF.

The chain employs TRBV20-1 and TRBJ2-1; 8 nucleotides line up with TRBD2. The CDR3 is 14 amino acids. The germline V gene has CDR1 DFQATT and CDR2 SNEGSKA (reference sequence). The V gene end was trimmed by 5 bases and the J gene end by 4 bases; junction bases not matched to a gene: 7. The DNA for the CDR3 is TGCAGTGCTCCCCCCAGCGGGAGTTACAATGAGCAGTTCTTC. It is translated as CSAPPSGSYNEQFF.